Below are 2 T cell receptor beta chains sequenced from a single sample in a study of identical twins. TCRdb itself ran the 5' RACE reads through MiXCR, one entry per CDR3 protein. The sample includes hundreds of thousands of distinct CDR3 sequences, under 9% of them seen just once. These same data were also listed under a study on yellow fever vaccine responses in identical twins.

The sequenced sample was PBMCs. All receptors derive from a young woman in good health.

This clonotype was counted a single time. The chain couples TRBV5-5 to TRBJ2-7; the D gene is possibly TRBD2 (5 bases). The V end lost 6 bases, the J end lost 3 bases, and 16 bases lay between the germline ends. Germline CDR1 reads SGHKS; CDR2 reads YYEKEE (reference sequence). The CDR3 sequence is 14 residues long. CDR3: CASIPAAASYEQYF. Written as DNA, the CDR3 is TGTGCCAGCATCCCAGCGGCAGCCAGCTACGAGCAGTACTTC.

This clonotype was counted ten times or more. The rearrangement uses TRBV6-5 and TRBJ2-2; 7 bases are a match to TRBD1. The germline V gene encodes CDR1 MNHEY and CDR2 SVGAGI. J was trimmed by 8 bases and V by 6 bases; bases with no gene match: 3. This CDR3 region has 12 residues. The CDR3 sequence is CASRPGQGELFF. CDR3 DNA sequence: TGTGCCAGCAGGCCGGGACAGGGGGAGCTGTTTTTT.